These T cell receptor beta chains were read from a single sample in a study of blood T cell repertoires in COVID-19. Produced via immunoSEQ multiplex PCR; TCRdb's table is partial and in-frame only. The data show 160,000 or so clones, 80% seen once. The material sequenced was PBMCs or T cells enriched from blood (not recorded which). These receptors all stem from a woman aged 55 to 70 who had recovered from COVID-19. CDR3s include the opening cysteine and the closing phenylalanine or tryptophan. Each record gives: V gene, J gene, D gene, clone size, CDR3 DNA, CDR3 protein. The D gene is left open where the match is weak. Part of the rows lack a size; the others show once, few, many or a class for expanded clones.

TRBV20-1	TRBJ2-1	TRBD2	few	TGCAGTGCTAGTCCCGCGCTAGCGGGGGGGCAAAATGAGCAGTTCTTC	CSASPALAGGQNEQFF
TRBV24-1	TRBJ1-2	-	few	TGTGCCACCAGTGGCCGGACGGGATATGGCTACACCTTC	CATSGRTGYGYTF
TRBV7-9	TRBJ2-7	TRBD1	-	TGTGCCAGCAGCTTGGGACAGGGTAACGAGCAGTACTTC	CASSLGQGNEQYF
TRBV2	TRBJ1-5	-	-	TGTGCCAGCAGTGAGGCGGTGCCCAATCAGCCCCAGCATTTT	CASSEAVPNQPQHF
TRBV9	TRBJ1-5	-	-	TGTGCCAGCAGCCCGACCGGGGGCAATCAGCCCCAGCATTTT	CASSPTGGNQPQHF
TRBV7-6	TRBJ2-7	-	-	TGTGCCAGCAGCTTTGCAGCGGCGGGGCCGGACGAGCAGTACTTC	CASSFAAAGPDEQYF
TRBV7-2	TRBJ2-2	-	-	TGTGCCAGCAGCCCCTGGACAGAGTCGAACACCGGGGAGCTGTTTTTT	CASSPWTESNTGELFF
TRBV28	TRBJ1-3	-	-	TGTGCCAGCAGTTCCTCCAGGGCCTCTGGAAACACCATATATTTT	CASSSSRASGNTIYF
TRBV19	TRBJ1-2	-	few	TGTGCCAGTAGCTTGCCAGGGCTCTATGGCTACACCTTC	CASSLPGLYGYTF
TRBV24-1	TRBJ1-4	-	-	TGTGCCACCAGTGAAGGGGTTAAACTGTTTTTT	CATSEGVKLFF
TRBV3-1/TRBV3-2	TRBJ1-3	TRBD1	-	TGTGCCAGCAGCCAAGAGGACAGGCCGTCCATATATTTT	CASSQEDRPSIYF
TRBV6-5	TRBJ1-5	-	-	TGTGCCAGCGGCCGGGACTCCGGAGGACAGCCCCAGCATTTT	CASGRDSGGQPQHF
TRBV29-1	TRBJ2-7	TRBD1	-	TGCAGCGTTGAAGAAAATCTAACAGGGGGCTCCTACGAGCAGTACTTC	CSVEENLTGGSYEQYF
TRBV2	TRBJ1-6	TRBD1	few	TGTGCCAGCAGTGCGACAGGGCCAGACAATTCACCCCTCCACTTT	CASSATGPDNSPLHF
TRBV2	TRBJ1-1	TRBD1	few	TGTGCCAGCAGTGAGTACAGGGGGGGCACTGAAGCTTTCTTT	CASSEYRGGTEAFF
TRBV7-8	TRBJ2-4	TRBD2	-	TGTGCCAGCAGCTTAGTGGGTGAGCGGGGCAAAAACATTCAGTACTTC	CASSLVGERGKNIQYF
TRBV5-1	TRBJ2-5	-	-	TGCGCCAGCAGCTCCGGACTAGGGGGAGAGACCCAGTACTTC	CASSSGLGGETQYF
TRBV6-2/TRBV6-3	TRBJ2-7	TRBD1	few	TGTGCCAGCAGTTCCGACAGGGGCTATCTCTACGAGCAGTACTTC	CASSSDRGYLYEQYF
TRBV19	TRBJ1-1	-	-	TGTGCCAGTAGTATAGACAGGGGAAACACTGAAGCTTTCTTT	CASSIDRGNTEAFF
TRBV5-1	TRBJ1-1	-	-	TGCGCCAGCAGCTTGGCCGCAGGGCTGAACACTGAAGCTTTCTTT	CASSLAAGLNTEAFF
TRBV19	TRBJ1-1	-	-	TGTGCCAGTAGCCCAGAGTATCGGGGTACTGAAGCTTTCTTT	CASSPEYRGTEAFF
TRBV7-8	TRBJ2-1	-	-	TGTGCCAGCAGCTTAGGGGGTGGGGGCCTTTACAATGAGCAGTTCTTC	CASSLGGGGLYNEQFF
TRBV5-1	TRBJ1-1	-	-	TGCGCCAGCAGCTTGGCAGGTCGCACTGAAGCTTTCTTT	CASSLAGRTEAFF
TRBV9	TRBJ2-7	-	-	TGTGCCAGCAGCGTAGCTACCGGGGGCGAGCAGTACTTC	CASSVATGGEQYF
TRBV9	TRBJ1-1	-	-	TGTGCCAGCAGCGTAGCGGTGAACACTGAAGCTTTCTTT	CASSVAVNTEAFF
TRBV5-1	TRBJ2-5	-	-	TGCGCCAGCAGCTCAGGGGGGTCGGTGAAGACCCAGTACTTC	CASSSGGSVKTQYF
TRBV9	TRBJ2-7	-	-	TGTGCCAGCAGCGTAGAGGGGACACGCGAGCAGTACTTC	CASSVEGTREQYF
TRBV14	TRBJ2-7	TRBD2	-	TGTGCCAGCAGCGCCGGGAGGCTCTACGAGCAGTACTTC	CASSAGRLYEQYF
TRBV12-5	TRBJ2-3	TRBD1	once	TGTGCTAGTGGTTTGTGGAGGACAGGGGGCCGAGACACAGATACGCAGTATTTT	CASGLWRTGGRDTDTQYF
TRBV21-1	TRBJ1-5	-	-	TGTGCCAGCAGCAAAGCCCGAGATAGCAATCAGCCCCAGCATTTT	CASSKARDSNQPQHF
TRBV27	TRBJ2-6	-	-	TGTGCCAGCAGTTTCGGTTTCATCTCTGGGGCCAACGTCCTGACTTTC	CASSFGFISGANVLTF
TRBV18	TRBJ1-5	TRBD1	-	TGTGCCAGCTCACCTACCTCAGGGGGCGGAAGCAATCAGCCCCAGCATTTT	CASSPTSGGGSNQPQHF